These 24 T cell receptor beta chains originate from one sample sequenced in a study of T cells in Graves' hyperthyroidism and ophthalmopathy. What was amplified from RNA transcripts were TCR beta CDR3 regions. The HTBI set primed first-round TCR CDR3 RT-PCR. A single record per CDR3 protein comes from TCRdb applying MiXCR to the multiplex PCR reads. This sample yields 500,000 to 650,000 distinct CDR3 sequences, of which more than 14% are seen a single time; roughly an eighth belongs to the top ten. The material sequenced was blood. The receptor source for this set is a woman aged 50 to 65 with Graves' ophthalmopathy.

This clonotype was picked up many times. This chain joins TRBV14 and TRBJ2-1; 10 bases are a match to TRBD2. Unmatched junction bases numbered 12, after V lost 3 bases and J lost 4 bases. CDR3 length equals 18 residues. Germline lookup yields CDR1 SGHDN and CDR2 FVKESK. The CDR3 DNA reads as TGTGCCAGCAGCCAGATTAAGTCGGGACTAGCGAGGTACAATGAGCAGTTCTTC. It yields the protein CASSQIKSGLARYNEQFF.

The V gene is TRBV4-2, the J gene TRBJ2-7; TRBD2 matches 12 bases. Germline CDR1 LGHNA, CDR2 YNFKEQ. This CDR3 comprises 15 residues. V was pared by 4 bases and J by 6 bases, with 7 bases of the junction left unmatched. CDR3 sequence reads: CASSRTTSGSREQYF. For the CDR3, the DNA is TGTGCCAGCAGCCGTACGACTAGCGGGAGTCGCGAGCAGTACTTC.

This clonotype was detected ten times or more. This sequence joins TRBV6-1 and TRBJ2-3; tentative D call: TRBD2 (6 bases). The germline gives CDR1 MNHNS, CDR2 SASEGT. The CDR3 has 16 amino acids. With 7 bases removed from V and 1 base from J, the gap between germline ends came to 18 bases. Here the CDR3 reads CASIGLRGYGTDTQYF. CDR3 coding DNA: TGTGCCAGCATTGGACTGCGGGGATATGGCACAGATACGCAGTATTTT.

This clonotype was detected ten times or more. The chain uses TRBV18 and TRBJ2-7, with a possible D match to TRBD2 (6 bases). The ends were cut back, 3 bases at V and 2 bases at J, with 17 bases in the middle. The CDR3 is 16 amino acids. Germline V gene sequence: CDR1 KGHSH, CDR2 LQKENI. The CDR3 spells CASSPLFGGVTYEQYF. In DNA form, the CDR3 reads TGTGCCAGCTCACCCCTTTTTGGAGGGGTGACCTACGAGCAGTACTTC.

This clonotype was picked up many times. The chain joins TRBV6-1 to TRBJ1-5, with D perhaps matching TRBD1 (5 bases). CDR3 size: 15 residues. V dropped 5 bases and J dropped 2 bases, with 13 bases sitting between them. In germline, CDR1 is MNHNS, CDR2 SASEGT. The CDR3 nucleotides read TGTGCCAGCAGTCGCCTGGGGGAGGGCAATCAGCCCCAGCATTTT. Its translation is CASSRLGEGNQPQHF.

The rearrangement links TRBV12-3 or TRBV12-4 to TRBJ2-1; no reliable D call. This CDR3 is built from 15 residues. V dropped 7 bases and J dropped 0 bases, with 13 bases sitting between them. The CDR3: CASTLTQFSYNEQFF. In DNA form, the CDR3 reads TGTGCCAGCACCCTAACACAGTTCTCCTACAATGAGCAGTTCTTC.

About this clonotype: Germline is not matched at one junction end, which may reflect a read error. This CDR3 reads CAWSDEVGTDAQYF. The CDR3 region has the DNA TGTGCCTGGAGTGACGAAGTAGGAACAGATGCGCAGTATTTT. The V gene is TRBV30, the J gene TRBJ2-3; D is ambiguous. Germline CDR1 GTSNPN, CDR2 SVGIG (reference sequence). The CDR3 spans 14 residues.

V usage is TRBV6-2 or TRBV6-3 and J usage is TRBJ1-5; D ambiguous. V was cut by 2 bases and J by 4 bases, with 6 bases left in between. The CDR3 spans 13 residues. The germline gives CDR1 MNHEY, CDR2 SVGEGT. CDR3 region: CASSYGVNQPQHF. The CDR3 DNA reads TGTGCCAGCAGTTACGGGGTGAATCAGCCCCAGCATTTT.

The V and J genes are TRBV20-1 and TRBJ2-1; 14 nucleotides agree with TRBD2. This CDR3 is 16 amino acids long. With 5 bases clipped from V and 2 bases from J, the junction kept 5 bases outside the gene matches. The germline V gene has CDR1 DFQATT and CDR2 SNEGSKA (reference sequence). The CDR3 spells CSASGTSGGTYNEQFF. CDR3 in DNA: TGCAGTGCTTCCGGGACTAGCGGGGGCACCTACAATGAGCAGTTCTTC.

A remark on this clonotype: Being one base from a much bigger clone, this may be a read error. This sequence joins TRBV12-3 or TRBV12-4 and TRBJ2-1, with D possibly called TRBD1 or TRBD2 (7 bases each). CDR3 length: 17 residues. The CDR3 nucleotides are TGTACCAGCAGCCAGGGGGTAGCGGGCGGCACTTTTCTTGAGCAGTTCTTC. Its translation is CTSSQGVAGGTFLEQFF.

The chain couples TRBV11-3 to TRBJ2-3; TRBD2 agrees at 13 bases. With V trimmed by 7 bases and J by 0 bases, 7 bases remained unmatched. The CDR3 spans 17 residues. Germline assignment: CDR1 SGHNT and CDR2 YENEEA. The CDR3 nucleotides read TGTGCCAGCAACCCCGGACTAGCGGGAGCTAGCACAGATACGCAGTATTTT. Protein product: CASNPGLAGASTDTQYF.

A remark on this clonotype: At one end, the junction sequence differs from germline, possibly due to a read error. This rearrangement joins TRBV5-4 to TRBJ2-3, with D possibly being TRBD2 (5 bases). This CDR3 is built from 14 residues. CDR1 SGHNT and CDR2 YYREEE come from the germline V gene (reference sequence). The CDR3 nucleotides are TGTGCCAGCAGGTTGGACTGGATAGAAGATACGCAGTATTTT. It translates to CASRLDWIEDTQYF.

The rearrangement links TRBV15 to TRBJ2-3; TRBD2 matches 10 bases. Germline V gives CDR1 LNHNV, CDR2 YYDKDF (reference sequence). V dropped 0 bases and J dropped 3; count of bases not matched to a gene: 3. The CDR3 covers 16 residues. The DNA of the CDR3 is TGTGCCACCAGCAGAGAGTGGGGACTAGCGACAGATACGCAGTATTTT. This gives the protein CATSREWGLATDTQYF.

This clonotype has at least ten counts. The chain combines TRBV7-8 with TRBJ1-2; 12 positions match TRBD1. The CDR3 is made up of 16 amino acids. With 5 bases clipped from V and 6 bases from J, the junction kept 10 bases outside the gene matches. In germline, CDR1 is SGHVS, CDR2 FQNEAQ. The CDR3 region has the DNA TGTGCCAGCAGCGTCCGGGACAGGGGGCGAGAGGATGGCTACACCTTC. Translation gives CASSVRDRGREDGYTF.

This clonotype has only a few counts. This chain joins TRBV15 and TRBJ2-1; D is undetermined. The CDR3 length is 12 residues. Trimming removed 0 bases at V and 8 bases at J, with 5 bases between. Germline values: CDR1 LNHNV, CDR2 YYDKDF (reference sequence). The chain's CDR3 is CATSREGHEQFF. The CDR3 DNA reads as TGTGCCACCAGCAGAGAAGGCCATGAGCAGTTCTTC.

The genes are TRBV11-1 and TRBJ2-1; 8 positions match TRBD2. CDR1 SGHAT and CDR2 FQDESV come from the germline V gene (reference sequence). V shed 1 base and J 14 bases; nucleotides not matched to a gene: 13. CDR3 length: 15 residues. The CDR3, as DNA: TGTGCCAGCAGCTTAGAAGGAATCAAAGCGGGAGTGAAGTTCTTC. Its translation: CASSLEGIKAGVKFF.

V gene TRBV5-8 combines with J gene TRBJ2-2; tentative D call: TRBD2 (6 bases). V was clipped by 5 bases and J by 7 bases, with 18 bases between them. The germline V gene encodes CDR1 SGHTS and CDR2 YDEGEE. The CDR3 runs 15 residues. CDR3 sequence reads: CASRRDWGVFGELFF. In DNA form, the CDR3 reads TGTGCCAGCAGACGGGACTGGGGGGTATTCGGGGAGCTGTTTTTT.

In its sample, this clonotype was seen a few times. The chain is built from TRBV20-1 and TRBJ2-2; no firm D call. V was clipped by 2 bases and J by 7 bases, with 14 bases between them. Germline loops: CDR1 DFQATT, CDR2 SNEGSKA (reference sequence). The CDR3 is 14 residues long. The DNA for the CDR3 is TGCAGTGCTAGAATTCTACAGACTCGCGGGGAGCTGTTTTTT. The encoded protein is CSARILQTRGELFF.

This clonotype showed up many times. This rearrangement joins TRBV12-3 or TRBV12-4 to TRBJ2-1, with 10 positions matching TRBD1. This CDR3 comprises 14 residues. V shed 6 bases, J shed 5 bases, and the junction held 4 bases outside the gene matches. CDR3 sequence: CASRGQGPHNEQFF. In nucleotides, the CDR3 is TGTGCCAGCAGGGGACAGGGGCCACACAATGAGCAGTTCTTC.

V usage is TRBV12-3 or TRBV12-4 and J usage is TRBJ1-1; 10 bases are a match to TRBD1. V dropped 2 bases and J dropped 0; count of bases not matched to a gene: 3. This CDR3 region has 16 residues. CDR3 region: CASSLIGTGVNTEAFF. CDR3 DNA: TGTGCCAGCAGTTTAATCGGGACAGGGGTGAACACTGAAGCTTTCTTT.

The rearrangement links TRBV29-1 to TRBJ2-7; no reliable D call. CDR3 length equals 11 residues. V lost 4 bases and J lost 3, with 7 bases in between. The germline CDR1 and CDR2 sequences are SQVTM and ANQGSEA. The chain's CDR3 is CSVGDIYEQYF. CDR3 sequence (DNA): TGCAGCGTTGGTGATATCTACGAGCAGTACTTC.

The chain recombines TRBV7-8 with TRBJ1-2; the D gene is possibly TRBD1 (5 bases). Trimming left V 1 base short and J 10 bases short, with 13 bases between. Germline V CDR1 and CDR2: SGHVS, FQNEAQ. This CDR3 is 13 amino acids long. The CDR3 sequence: CASSLGAGLAYTF. The CDR3 DNA reads as TGTGCCAGCAGCTTAGGTGCAGGGTTAGCCTACACCTTC.

This clonotype was observed many times. The V call is TRBV7-2, the J call TRBJ2-3, with TRBD2 matching over 10 bases. CDR1 and CDR2 (germline): SGHTA, FQGNSA. This CDR3 comprises 16 residues. Unmatched junction bases numbered 3, after V lost 2 bases and J lost 1 base. CDR3 loop: CASSLSSGSGTDTQYF. Written as DNA, the CDR3 is TGTGCCAGCAGCTTATCTAGCGGGAGTGGCACAGATACGCAGTATTTT.

This clonotype occurred many times. The chain joins TRBV28 to TRBJ1-1; D gene uncertain. CDR1 and CDR2 (germline): MDHEN, SYDVKM. V was cut by 6 bases and J by 0 bases, with 14 bases left in between. CDR3 length equals 15 residues. The CDR3 protein is CASSEPGIVNTEAFF. The CDR3 DNA is TGTGCCAGCAGCGAGCCCGGGATTGTGAACACTGAAGCTTTCTTT.